The 9 T cell receptor beta chains reported below all come from one sample, sequenced in a study of early T cells in non-severe SARS-CoV-2 infection. A single record per CDR3 protein comes from TCRdb applying MiXCR to the 5' RACE reads. The sample lists about 72,000 distinct CDR3 sequences, roughly a tenth seen once, with over 6% in the top ten. The specimen comprised whole blood, sampled at baseline. The receptor source for this set is an adult who was a healthcare worker with PCR-confirmed SARS-CoV-2 infection or an uninfected control (not recorded which).

The chain couples TRBV2 to TRBJ2-7; 8 nucleotides agree with TRBD1. The CDR3 totals 14 residues. V shed 7 bases, J shed 4 bases, and the junction held 9 bases outside the gene matches. Germline values: CDR1 SNHLY, CDR2 FYNNEI. The CDR3 sequence is CASTLGRGRYEQYF. The CDR3 nucleotides read TGTGCCAGCACCTTGGGCAGGGGGCGATACGAGCAGTACTTC.

This rearrangement joins TRBV10-3 to TRBJ2-7, with D perhaps TRBD1 or TRBD2 (5 bases each). CDR3 length: 15 residues. Trimming took off 3 bases at V and 5 bases at J, with 17 bases between the two ends. The germline V gene encodes CDR1 ENHRY and CDR2 SYGVKD. The CDR3 is CAISEWDGPIDEQYF. The DNA of the CDR3 is TGTGCCATCAGTGAATGGGACGGGCCCATCGACGAGCAGTACTTC.

Comments on this clonotype: A read error is likely, as this CDR3 ends without the conserved phenylalanine or tryptophan. The DNA is left out, because the CDR3 cannot be placed on it with certainty; the CDR3 is given as TCRdb lists it. J is TRBJ1-2 and V is TRBV6-1. The CDR3 adds up to 13 amino acids, both ends counted. The germline gives CDR1 MNHNS, CDR2 SASEGT. The CDR3 reads CASSVGGAALGSS.

The chain links TRBV20-1 to TRBJ2-3; unclear D gene. CDR1 and CDR2 from the germline V gene are DFQATT and SNEGSKA (reference sequence). This CDR3 has 8 residues. The ends were cut back, 3 bases at V and 8 bases at J, with 0 bases in the middle. CDR3 sequence (DNA): TGCAGTGCTAGTACGCAGTATTTT. This translates into CSASTQYF.

This sequence joins TRBV20-1 and TRBJ2-4; TRBD2 aligns across 14 bases. This CDR3 is built from 18 residues. With 5 bases clipped from V and 0 bases from J, the junction kept 9 bases outside the gene matches. Germline V gives CDR1 DFQATT, CDR2 SNEGSKA (reference sequence). CDR3 DNA sequence: TGCAGTGCTTGGGGACTAGCGGGGGAATCTTTAGCCAAAAACATTCAGTACTTC. Residues: CSAWGLAGESLAKNIQYF.

This chain joins TRBV6-2 or TRBV6-3 and TRBJ1-1; D is unresolved. CDR1 and CDR2 (germline): MNHEY, SVGEGT. The CDR3 has 14 residues. V dropped 6 bases and J dropped 8 bases, with 19 bases sitting between them. The CDR3 here is CASSPTPSETEAFF. The CDR3 DNA is TGTGCCAGCAGCCCAACTCCCTCGGAGACCGAAGCTTTCTTT.

Only a few counts were recorded for this clonotype. The chain links TRBV2 to TRBJ2-7, with D uncertain. Germline CDR1 is SNHLY and CDR2 is FYNNEI. Trimming took off 9 bases at V and 6 bases at J, with 21 bases between the two ends. The CDR3 is 14 residues long. The CDR3 reads CARNRASTAGEQYF. Written as DNA, the CDR3 is TGTGCCAGAAACCGGGCCAGTACGGCCGGCGAGCAGTACTTC.

This clonotype was counted a few times. The chain has TRBV27 and TRBJ1-5; D uncertain. The CDR3 extends over 15 amino acids. Between the trimmed V and J ends, which lost 5 bases and 0 bases, there was a span of 11 bases. The germline V gene has CDR1 MNHEY and CDR2 SMNVEV (reference sequence). The CDR3 nucleotides read TGTGCCAGCAGTGACGGACGTCCTAGCAATCAGCCCCAGCATTTT. Encoded protein: CASSDGRPSNQPQHF.

This clonotype occurred a few times. The chain recombines TRBV19 with TRBJ1-5, with a possible D match to TRBD1 (6 bases). V was trimmed by 4 bases and J by 3 bases, leaving 13 bases between them. Germline V gives CDR1 LNHDA, CDR2 SQIVND (reference sequence). CDR3 length: 15 residues. The CDR3 protein is CASSSAGQPNQPQHF. The CDR3 DNA sequence: TGTGCCAGTAGTAGCGCCGGACAGCCCAATCAGCCCCAGCATTTT.